These 27 T cell receptor beta chains were all obtained from the same sample, sequenced in a study of response to subunit inactivated influenza vaccine. TCRdb analysed the RT-PCR reads with MiXCR anew, one entry per CDR3 protein. The sample comprises about 540,000 distinct CDR3 sequences, 20% to 25% of which are singletons, and around 2.8% rests with the top ten. The same data also went into a second study, on T cells expressing NK-cell markers. That paper adds: TCR beta libraries carry UMIs added by 5'RACE template switching.

The sequences come from CD4+ T cells sorted from PBMCs, collected 11 to 12 days after vaccination. The receptors shown here come from a man between 45 and 60 years old who received an inactivated influenza vaccine.

The chain is built from TRBV7-9 and TRBJ2-7; D gene ambiguous. There are 14 residues in the CDR3. Germline-derived CDR1 and CDR2 are SEHNR and FQNEAQ (reference sequence). V was clipped by 3 bases and J by 5 bases, with 14 bases between them. In DNA form, the CDR3 reads TGTGCCAGCAGCTTGACCCGTAAAGGAAACGAGCAGTACTTC. This translates into CASSLTRKGNEQYF.

This clonotype has at least ten counts. The J gene is TRBJ1-6, the V gene TRBV5-5, with D possibly being TRBD1 (5 bases). The germline gives CDR1 SGHKS, CDR2 YYEKEE (reference sequence). CDR3 length: 13 residues. The V gene lost 7 bases and the J gene lost 8 bases, with 13 bases spanning the gap. The CDR3 sequence: CASLRQPDSPLHF. The CDR3 region has the DNA TGTGCCAGCCTCAGACAGCCCGATTCACCCCTCCACTTT.

The V gene is TRBV12-3 or TRBV12-4, the J gene TRBJ2-2, with TRBD2 as a possible D gene (5 bases). The CDR3 length is 16 residues. V was trimmed by 3 bases and J by 0 bases, leaving 11 bases between them. CDR3 sequence (DNA): TGTGCCAGCAGTTTTATGGGGAGCACGAACACCGGGGAGCTGTTTTTT. Its translation: CASSFMGSTNTGELFF.

There are a few counts of this clonotype. The rearrangement links TRBV6-2 or TRBV6-3 to TRBJ1-2; no firm D call. The V gene lost 5 bases and the J gene lost 2 bases, with 6 bases spanning the gap. Germline assignment: CDR1 MNHEY and CDR2 SVGEGT. This CDR3 spans 12 amino acids. In nucleotides, the CDR3 is TGTGCCAGCAGTGGACTCAACTATGGCTACACCTTC. Amino acid sequence: CASSGLNYGYTF.

This clonotype was counted a few times. This rearrangement joins TRBV28 to TRBJ1-6, with 12 nucleotides matching TRBD1. Germline CDR1 MDHEN, CDR2 SYDVKM. This CDR3 is 15 amino acids long. V shed 4 bases, J shed 10 bases, and the junction held 5 bases outside the gene matches. The CDR3 DNA reads as TGTGCCAGCAGTTCGGGACAGGGGGCTTTCTCACCCCTCCACTTT. This sequence encodes CASSSGQGAFSPLHF.

In this sample, this clonotype turned up a few times. The rearrangement uses TRBV12-3 or TRBV12-4 and TRBJ2-1; 8 bases fit TRBD1. There are 13 residues in the CDR3. V lost 8 bases, J lost 6 bases, and 6 bases stayed unmatched. The CDR3 DNA follows: TGTGCCAGCCTCGGACAGGGTGTCAATGAGCAGTTCTTC. Encoded protein: CASLGQGVNEQFF.

Comments on this clonotype: A read error may produce the germline difference seen at one junction end. The CDR3 DNA sequence: TGTGCCAGCAGCCTAGCCGGGACTAGTCGGGTGTTCGAGCAGTACTTC. It translates to CASSLAGTSRVFEQYF. The J gene is TRBJ2-7, the V gene TRBV11-1, with 8 bases lining up with TRBD2. CDR1 is SGHAT, CDR2 FQDESV, per germline (reference sequence). CDR3 length: 16 residues.

This clonotype has a handful of counts. The chain links TRBV20-1 to TRBJ2-3; unclear D gene. With 3 bases removed from V and 6 bases from J, the gap between germline ends came to 13 bases. Germline V gene data show CDR1 as DFQATT and CDR2 as SNEGSKA (reference sequence). This CDR3 comprises 13 residues. CDR3 region: CSARPSQPDTQYF. Written as DNA, the CDR3 is TGCAGTGCTAGGCCGTCCCAACCCGATACGCAGTATTTT.

This chain uses TRBV5-1 with TRBJ2-1; D gene unclear. Germline lookup yields CDR1 SGHRS and CDR2 YFSETQ. Trimming shortened V by 1 base and J by 5 bases, and 7 bases separated the two germline ends. The CDR3 covers 13 residues. CDR3 in amino acids: CASSLTLNNEQFF. The CDR3 DNA reads TGCGCCAGCAGCTTGACACTGAACAATGAGCAGTTCTTC.

This clonotype was seen more than once but under ten times. The gene calls are TRBV20-1 and TRBJ2-7; the D gene is possibly TRBD1 (5 bases). Germline-derived CDR1 and CDR2 are DFQATT and SNEGSKA (reference sequence). V lost 2 bases to trimming and J lost 3 bases, with 11 bases between them. The CDR3 runs 13 residues. The CDR3 is CSARRAGNYEQYF. The CDR3 region has the DNA TGCAGTGCTAGACGTGCAGGGAACTACGAGCAGTACTTC.

The rearrangement links TRBV10-3 to TRBJ2-5, with a weak D call TRBD2 (7 bases). This CDR3 has 15 amino acids. V was trimmed by 3 bases and J by 5 bases, leaving 16 bases between them. The germline V gene has CDR1 ENHRY and CDR2 SYGVKD. The CDR3 sequence: CAISDPGGRVETQYF. The CDR3 DNA follows: TGTGCCATCAGTGATCCCGGGGGGCGGGTGGAGACCCAGTACTTC.

The chain carries TRBV11-2 and TRBJ2-5; D call uncertain. From germline, CDR1 is SGHAT and CDR2 FQNNGV. Deletions cut 4 bases from V and 0 bases from J, with 18 bases between. The CDR3 is 17 residues long. The CDR3 DNA reads as TGTGCCAGCAGCTCTTGGGCCGAACCGCCTAACCAAGAGACCCAGTACTTC. Residues: CASSSWAEPPNQETQYF.

The V and J genes are TRBV5-1 and TRBJ2-5; no definite D call. CDR3 size: 15 residues. Per germline, CDR1 SGHRS and CDR2 YFSETQ. Between the trimmed V and J ends, which lost 0 bases and 4 bases, there was a span of 13 bases. The CDR3 reads CASSLAGDGGETQYF. The CDR3 DNA is TGCGCCAGCAGCTTGGCTGGGGATGGTGGAGAGACCCAGTACTTC.

The J gene is TRBJ2-7, the V gene TRBV6-5; 8 bases line up with TRBD2. Germline V gene sequence: CDR1 MNHEY, CDR2 SVGAGI. This CDR3 region has 17 residues. Trimming cost V 4 bases and J 5 bases; bases outside gene matches: 16. CDR3 nucleotide sequence: TGTGCCAGCAGTTCCACTCGGGGGGGACGGTCCTACCACGAGCAGTACTTC. Protein product: CASSSTRGGRSYHEQYF.

This clonotype was counted between two and nine times. The chain carries TRBV9 and TRBJ2-1; the match to TRBD2 covers 9 bases. J lost 2 bases, V lost 2 bases, and 8 bases had no gene match. Germline loops: CDR1 SGDLS, CDR2 YYNGEE. The CDR3 covers 17 residues. The CDR3, as DNA: TGTGCCAGCAGCGTTGCGGTGGGACTAGCAGCCTACAATGAGCAGTTCTTC. Amino acids: CASSVAVGLAAYNEQFF.

Comment on this clonotype: At one end, the junction sequence differs from germline, possibly due to a read error. The chain uses TRBV7-3 and TRBJ2-3, with 8 bases aligning to TRBD2. Looked up from germline, CDR1 is SGHTA and CDR2 is FQGTGA. The CDR3 covers 15 residues. This chain's CDR3 is CASSPGLARADKQYF. CDR3 nucleotide sequence: TGTGCCAGCAGCCCCGGACTAGCCCGGGCAGATAAGCAGTATTTT.

Many counts were recorded for this clonotype. The genes are TRBV29-1 and TRBJ2-7, with TRBD1 as a possible D gene (5 bases). Trimming removed 3 bases at V and 6 bases at J, with 9 bases between. Germline CDR1 SQVTM, CDR2 ANQGSEA. The CDR3 consists of 11 residues. This CDR3 reads CSVDEGAEQYF. The CDR3 nucleotides are TGCAGCGTTGATGAAGGGGCCGAGCAGTACTTC.

The chain couples TRBV11-2 to TRBJ2-7, with D possibly TRBD2 on 6 matching bases. The CDR3 runs to 13 residues. V dropped 3 bases and J dropped 6 bases, with 12 bases sitting between them. The germline V gene has CDR1 SGHAT and CDR2 FQNNGV. The CDR3 region has the DNA TGTGCCAGCAGCTTGGGGTCCGGGAGCGAGCAGTACTTC. The encoded protein is CASSLGSGSEQYF.

The chain combines TRBV20-1 with TRBJ1-5; unclear D gene. Germline V gene lookup returns CDR1 DFQATT and CDR2 SNEGSKA (reference sequence). The ends were cut back, 5 bases at V and 6 bases at J, with 14 bases in the middle. The CDR3 is 13 amino acids. The CDR3 DNA reads as TGCAGTGCTGGACCAACTAAGGGTCAGCCCCAGCATTTT. Translating it yields CSAGPTKGQPQHF.

J is TRBJ1-1 and V is TRBV4-2; possible D gene TRBD1, 5 bases. The CDR3 is 14 residues long. The germline V gene encodes CDR1 LGHNA and CDR2 YNFKEQ. The V end lost 0 bases, the J end lost 3 bases, and 8 bases lay between the germline ends. CDR3 residues: CASSQDRVDTEAFF. The CDR3 coding sequence is TGTGCCAGCAGCCAAGACAGGGTGGACACTGAAGCTTTCTTT.

This clonotype has at least ten counts. This chain joins TRBV15 and TRBJ2-3, with unresolved D. V lost 6 bases and J lost 0, with 7 bases in between. The CDR3 is 13 amino acids. Per the germline V gene, CDR1 is LNHNV and CDR2 is YYDKDF (reference sequence). CDR3 loop: CATSSPSTDTQYF. As DNA, the CDR3 is TGTGCCACCAGTAGTCCTAGCACAGATACGCAGTATTTT.

This clonotype was detected only a few times. The V call is TRBV6-5, the J call TRBJ1-6; D uncertain. V was cut by 6 bases and J by 8 bases, with 8 bases left in between. Germline CDR1 reads MNHEY; CDR2 reads SVGAGI. The CDR3 runs to 12 residues. CDR3 in DNA: TGTGCCAGCAGGGACGGATATTCACCCCTCCACTTT. It translates to CASRDGYSPLHF.

J is TRBJ2-3 and V is TRBV5-4, with 9 bases lining up with TRBD2. The CDR3 runs to 17 residues. With 3 bases clipped from V and 2 bases from J, the junction kept 10 bases outside the gene matches. CDR1 and CDR2 (germline): SGHNT, YYREEE (reference sequence). CDR3: CASSSRRLAGDTDTQYF. The CDR3, as DNA: TGTGCCAGCAGCTCCCGGCGGTTAGCGGGGGACACAGATACGCAGTATTTT. Supplemented by reference TRBV5-4 and TRBJ2-3, the full variable domain reads ETGVTQSPTHLIKTRGQQVTLRCSSQSGHNTVSWYQQALGQGPQFIFQYYREEENGRGNFPPRFSGLQFPNYSSELNVNALELDDSALYLCASSSRRLAGDTDTQYFGPGTRLTVL.

This clonotype was observed a handful of times. The chain joins TRBV5-1 to TRBJ2-1; 13 positions agree with TRBD2. The CDR3 contains 17 residues. Trimming cost V 4 bases and J 6 bases; bases outside gene matches: 10. The germline gives CDR1 SGHRS, CDR2 YFSETQ. CDR3 DNA: TGCGCCAGCAGCCCGGGACTAGCGGGGTCAGCGATCAATGAGCAGTTCTTC. It codes for CASSPGLAGSAINEQFF.

This clonotype was found a few times. V usage is TRBV11-2 and J usage is TRBJ2-1; 12 bases fit TRBD2. There are 18 residues in the CDR3. After removal of 4 bases from V and 9 bases from J, the junction contained 16 bases not matched to a gene. Germline V gene data show CDR1 as SGHAT and CDR2 as FQNNGV. The CDR3 is CASSSLRWPLAGGGEQFF. CDR3 DNA sequence: TGTGCCAGCAGCTCCTTGCGGTGGCCGCTAGCGGGGGGGGGTGAGCAGTTCTTC.

In this sample, this clonotype turned up a few times. The chain carries TRBV28 and TRBJ2-2, with a weak D call TRBD2 (6 bases). Germline CDR1 and CDR2: MDHEN and SYDVKM. CDR3 length: 14 residues. V gave up 7 bases and J gave up 7 bases, with 16 bases separating them. CDR3 amino acids: CASTQWGEIGELFF. CDR3 DNA sequence: TGTGCCAGCACCCAATGGGGGGAGATCGGGGAGCTGTTTTTT.

This clonotype has only a few counts. This chain connects TRBV10-3 to TRBJ2-7; 7 nucleotides agree with TRBD1. Trimming at V came to 5 bases and at J to 4 bases, leaving 5 bases not matched to a gene. CDR3 length equals 13 residues. Germline V gives CDR1 ENHRY, CDR2 SYGVKD. The CDR3 sequence: CAISFGTEYEQYF. CDR3 sequence (DNA): TGTGCCATCAGTTTCGGGACAGAGTACGAGCAGTACTTC.